This TCR beta chain comes out of a study of blood T cell repertoires in COVID-19. The CDR3 totals 13 residues. Germline assignment: CDR1 GTSNPN and CDR2 SVGIG (reference sequence). In the source study's methods: Reference gene primers were amplified, and this amplification served to estimate nucleated cell counts. This table comes from immunoSEQ multiplex PCR, and its TCRdb copy is limited to in-frame clones, with some not included. The V and J calls and clone size come from that table; D and trimming were worked out from the DNA. This table holds around 99,000 clones, less than 90% found once. The TCR was taken from a human donor in a cohort sampled during active COVID-19. Sequencing used peripheral blood. The V gene is TRBV30, the J gene TRBJ2-3, with TRBD2 as a possible D gene (6 bases). CDR3 coding DNA: TGTACCCAGGGCGGGGTCGGCACAGATACGCAGTATTTT. Protein sequence: CTQGGVGTDTQYF.